This TCR beta chain was profiled in a study of spatial heterogeneity in lung cancer (dated by TCRdb to 2018 to 2020). Background for the entire study: The donors were some 76 patients from the lung TRACERx cohort who had early-stage, untreated non-small cell lung cancer. In the raw uncorrected reads, each unique combination of TCR and UMI appeared more than ten times on average. Follow-up PBMC samples were sequenced whenever available, with the median time to follow-up being two to three years after resection. Beta-chain transcripts were consistently detected in greater numbers than alpha-chain transcripts, which likely reflects a higher abundance of beta-chain transcripts. Nonsynonymous mutation counts, determined by whole-exome sequencing of tumor tissue, were related to features of the TCR repertoire. At surgery, hundreds of tumor regions, 64 matched nontumor lung samples and 56 PBMC samples were TCR-sequenced for both alpha and beta chains. In non-small cell lung cancer, the study made a quantitative comparison of TCR alpha and beta repertoires among multiple tumor regions, matched nontumor lung and blood.

This clonotype was seen many times. Its antigen is still unknown. The input lacks base qualities; no much larger clone sits a single base away. Trimmed from V: 4 bases; trimmed from J: 0 bases; junction bases lacking a gene match: 6. The germline V gene encodes CDR1 MNHEY and CDR2 SMNVEV (reference sequence). The CDR3 numbers 16 residues from cysteine through phenylalanine. Only the CDR3 DNA is retained, 48 bases long and in frame from the first base. Beyond this particular receptor, the publication reports: Confirming at a functional level the hypothesis that regional TCRs recognize regional mutations was considered to require additional single-cell paired TCR alpha and beta sequencing. Only roughly 15 patients were included in comparisons of baseline and follow-up blood repertoires. Ubiquitous expanded tumor TCRs were found in blood more often at tumor resection than at routine follow-up.

Receptor libraries were prepared by 5' RACE. Sequencing was performed on a NextSeq 500. The TCR library protocol attached a unique molecular identifier to each TCR cDNA molecule to allow correction of PCR and sequencing errors. In the source study's methods: TCR identification, UMI-based error correction and CDR3 extraction were performed with Decombinator tools. TCRs above a frequency of 2 per 1,000, corresponding to the top 1% of the tumor frequency distribution, were defined as expanded. Rényi diversity was computed with the R vegan package after subsampling each repertoire 100 times to 5,000 TCRs. CDR3 similarity networks were built from amino acid triplet string-kernel similarity, connecting CDR3s with pairwise similarity above 0.82. The raw public reads went through TCRdb reprocessing: fastp at Q25, MiXCR clone calling, in-frame beta chains kept. Each record represents a unique CDR3 protein, reported with the most common genes and DNA among its rows. These V and J calls originate from TCRdb's pipeline instead of the authors' own analysis. Here the sample has under 35,000 distinct CDR3 sequences; 5.4% occur a single time. The ten most abundant clones make up 20% to 25% of the sample.

The label giving this sample's time point can be read as: blood at routine non-recurrence follow-up after resection. For TCR sequencing, whole RNA was extracted from tumor and nontumor lung tissue, or from cryopreserved PBMC samples, and no cell sorting was done. A patient was chosen for TCR sequencing only when enough RNA was available from at least two tumor regions. The chain employs TRBV27 and TRBJ2-1; TRBD2 agrees with 7 junctional bases. The specimen comprised PBMCs, sampled at follow-up. The source is a female donor with early-stage non-small cell lung cancer. The nucleotides are TGTGCCAGCAGTTCCCCTCTAGCGGTCTCCTACAATGAGCAGTTCTTC. This codes for CASSSPLAVSYNEQFF.